A single sample gave rise to the 21 T cell receptor beta chains below, sequenced in a study of blood T cell repertoires in COVID-19 (dated by TCRdb to the early 2020s). Receptor amplification or capture employed the immunoSEQ multiplex PCR assay. What TCRdb holds here is the immuneACCESS table cut down to in-frame rearrangements. Part of the clones is not present; checked against another copy, under half of the missing clones reflect an unresolved V gene, and the others are unexplained. For this sample the table gives approximately 100,000 clones, of which 80% to 90% were detected only once. The ten largest clones add up to roughly 32% of the sample. Sequencing was done on a sample of peripheral blood. Every receptor here comes from a woman of 80 years or more with acute or convalescent COVID-19.

For this clone: Additional DNA sequences in this sample encode the identical CDR3. The rearrangement joins TRBV6-6 to TRBJ1-5, with a tentative D call TRBD1 (5 bases). Germline V gene data show CDR1 as MNHNY and CDR2 as SVGAGI (reference sequence). V dropped 0 bases and J dropped 4 bases, with 7 bases sitting between them. The CDR3 contains 14 residues. As DNA, the CDR3 is TGTGCCAGCAGTTACTCGGGGGGAAATCAGCCCCAGCATTTT. It translates to CASSYSGGNQPQHF.

The rearrangement joins TRBV28 to TRBJ2-3, with TRBD2 matching 9 bases. V gave up 2 bases and J gave up 1 base; unmatched junction bases: 1. This CDR3 has 15 residues. Germline loops: CDR1 MDHEN, CDR2 SYDVKM. The CDR3 loop is CASSLAGGGTDTQYF. CDR3 DNA sequence: TGTGCCAGCAGTTTAGCGGGGGGGGGCACAGATACGCAGTATTTT.

V gene TRBV7-9 combines with J gene TRBJ1-2, with D possibly TRBD1 on 6 matching bases. This CDR3 contains 14 residues. V was cut by 1 base and J by 3 bases, with 9 bases left in between. The germline gives CDR1 SEHNR, CDR2 FQNEAQ (reference sequence). The CDR3 sequence is CASSLGGTYYGYTF. The CDR3 DNA follows: TGTGCCAGCAGCTTAGGAGGGACATACTATGGCTACACCTTC.

The chain couples TRBV12-3 or TRBV12-4 to TRBJ2-3; no clear D gene. The ends were cut back, 5 bases at V and 4 bases at J, with 7 bases in the middle. The CDR3 contains 12 residues. DNA for the CDR3: TGTGCCAGCAGTCCTCCTTCAGATACGCAGTATTTT. Residues: CASSPPSDTQYF.

The V and J genes are TRBV4-1 and TRBJ2-7, with TRBD2 as a possible D gene (6 bases). This CDR3 spans 15 amino acids. CDR1 is MGHRA and CDR2 is YSYEKL in the germline V gene. The ends were cut back, 1 base at V and 7 bases at J, with 17 bases in the middle. CDR3 loop: CASSQVLSVAGEQYF. DNA for the CDR3: TGCGCCAGCAGCCAAGTTCTGTCGGTGGCGGGGGAGCAGTACTTC.

The rearrangement joins TRBV5-1 to TRBJ1-2, with D possibly matching TRBD1 (5 bases). Trimming left V 0 bases short and J 5 bases short, with 14 bases between. Germline V gene lookup returns CDR1 SGHRS and CDR2 YFSETQ. The CDR3 sequence is 15 residues long. CDR3 amino acids: CASSLVEGVTYGYTF. DNA for the CDR3: TGCGCCAGCAGCTTGGTAGAAGGGGTGACTTATGGCTACACCTTC.

The V and J genes are TRBV2 and TRBJ1-2; TRBD1 is a possible D gene (5 bases). In germline, CDR1 is SNHLY, CDR2 FYNNEI. This CDR3 contains 12 residues. V lost 4 bases and J 4 bases, leaving 7 bases between the germline ends. The chain's CDR3 is CASSAGGYGYTF. Here the CDR3 DNA reads TGTGCCAGCAGTGCGGGGGGCTATGGCTACACCTTC.

This clone was counted a single time. V gene TRBV11-2 combines with J gene TRBJ2-3, with 9 nucleotides matching TRBD2. Germline values: CDR1 SGHAT, CDR2 FQNNGV. Trimming removed 1 base from V and 1 base from J; junction bases left unmatched: 3. The length of the CDR3 is 16 residues. The CDR3 reads CASSLAAGGRTDTQYF. Written as DNA, the CDR3 is TGTGCCAGCAGCTTAGCAGCGGGGGGACGCACAGATACGCAGTATTTT.

V usage is TRBV10-3 and J usage is TRBJ1-4, with D tentatively TRBD1 (6 bases). Germline V gene data show CDR1 as ENHRY and CDR2 as SYGVKD. The CDR3 covers 15 residues. V was cut by 4 bases and J by 7 bases, with 16 bases left in between. The CDR3 DNA follows: TGTGCCATCAGTGCCGAACAGGGTCTAGGTGAAAAACTGTTTTTT. Protein sequence: CAISAEQGLGEKLFF.

The chain links TRBV9 to TRBJ1-4; TRBD1 is a possible D gene (6 bases). V lost 4 bases, J lost 5 bases, and 15 bases lay in between. Germline CDR1 is SGDLS and CDR2 is YYNGEE. CDR3 length equals 15 residues. The CDR3, as DNA: TGTGCCAGCAGCCCAGCTGGGCAGGGGAATGAAAAACTGTTTTTT. This encodes CASSPAGQGNEKLFF.

The chain's CDR3 is CASSIQGAYNSPLHF. DNA of the CDR3: TGTGCCAGCAGTATACAGGGCGCCTATAATTCACCCCTCCACTTT. The J gene is TRBJ1-6, the V gene TRBV27, with D possibly being TRBD1 (6 bases). V lost 5 bases, J lost 2 bases, and 10 bases lay in between. Per germline, CDR1 MNHEY and CDR2 SMNVEV (reference sequence). There are 15 residues in the CDR3.

The CDR3: CASSQDQAWTSSYEQYF. CDR3 bases: TGTGCCAGCAGCCAAGATCAGGCTTGGACAAGCTCCTACGAGCAGTACTTC. The rearrangement joins TRBV3-1 (or the pseudogene TRBV3-2) to TRBJ2-7, with a tentative D call TRBD1 (5 bases). The germline V and J ends were trimmed by 0 bases and 0 bases, with 15 bases remaining between them. CDR1 LGHDT and CDR2 YNNKEL come from the germline V gene (reference sequence). The CDR3 is made up of 17 amino acids.

The rearrangement uses TRBV5-3 and TRBJ2-5; D may be TRBD2 (5 bases). TRBV5-3 is marked as an open reading frame, function uncertain. V was trimmed by 0 bases and J by 1 base, leaving 7 bases between them. The CDR3 is 14 amino acids. This CDR3 reads CARSLALAQETQYF. The CDR3, as DNA: TGTGCCAGAAGCTTGGCGCTAGCCCAAGAGACCCAGTACTTC.

The chain has TRBV27 and TRBJ2-7, with D possibly being TRBD1 (5 bases). Looked up from germline, CDR1 is MNHEY and CDR2 is SMNVEV (reference sequence). This CDR3 is 13 amino acids long. Between the trimmed V and J ends, which lost 8 bases and 1 base, there was a span of 12 bases. CDR3 protein: CASRWGRSYEQYF. CDR3 DNA: TGTGCCAGCCGATGGGGCAGATCCTACGAGCAGTACTTC.

The chain is built from TRBV7-8 and TRBJ2-1; D uncertain. CDR3 length: 16 residues. Germline V lookup: CDR1 SGHVS, CDR2 FQNEAQ. Trimming left V 5 bases short and J 7 bases short, with 21 bases between. The DNA for the CDR3 is TGTGCCAGCAGCAAAACCCTAGATCCCCGCCGGAATGAGCAGTTCTTC. Amino acid sequence: CASSKTLDPRRNEQFF. Supplemented by reference TRBV7-8 and TRBJ2-1, the full variable domain reads GAGVSQSPRYKVAKRGQDVALRCDPISGHVSLFWYQQALGQGPEFLTYFQNEAQLDKSGLPSDRFFAERPEGSVSTLKIQRTQQEDSAVYLCASSKTLDPRRNEQFFGPGTRLTVL.

The V call is TRBV9, the J call TRBJ2-5; D gene uncertain. The CDR3 runs to 14 residues. Germline values: CDR1 SGDLS, CDR2 YYNGEE. The V and J ends lost 3 bases and 4 bases respectively, with 13 bases between them. For the CDR3, the DNA is TGTGCCAGCAGCGCTGTGGGCGTCCGAGAGACCCAGTACTTC. It codes for CASSAVGVRETQYF.

This clone was observed at least ten times. This chain uses TRBV28 with TRBJ2-5, with 8 bases lining up with TRBD1. Germline CDR1 reads MDHEN; CDR2 reads SYDVKM. The CDR3 runs 15 residues. V lost 4 bases and J lost 2; bases outside the gene matches: 6. DNA of the CDR3: TGTGCCAGCAGTTGGGTGGACAGGGCTCAAGAGACCCAGTACTTC. Translation: CASSWVDRAQETQYF.

V usage is TRBV6-5 and J usage is TRBJ1-2; a weak D match, TRBD1 (6 bases). CDR1 and CDR2 from the germline V gene are MNHEY and SVGAGI. V gave up 6 bases and J gave up 4 bases, with 9 bases separating them. The CDR3 has 12 amino acids. This CDR3 is CASRRTVYGYTF. The DNA of the CDR3 is TGTGCCAGCAGAAGGACAGTCTATGGCTACACCTTC.

This rearrangement joins TRBV7-9 to TRBJ2-1, with D perhaps TRBD1 or TRBD2 (5 bases each). The CDR3 totals 13 residues. Trimming took off 5 bases at V and 4 bases at J, with 9 bases between the two ends. Per the germline V gene, CDR1 is SEHNR and CDR2 is FQNEAQ (reference sequence). Here the CDR3 reads CASSLGEYNEQFF. CDR3 DNA sequence: TGTGCCAGCAGCCTAGGGGAGTACAATGAGCAGTTCTTC.

The genes are TRBV4-1 and TRBJ2-5; 8 bases agree with TRBD2. CDR3 length equals 14 residues. CDR1 and CDR2 from the germline V gene are MGHRA and YSYEKL. V trimming: 3 bases; J trimming: 2 bases; junction bases outside the gene matches: 2. The CDR3 loop is CASSQRGDQETQYF. The CDR3 DNA reads as TGCGCCAGCAGCCAGCGGGGGGATCAAGAGACCCAGTACTTC.

This chain links TRBV18 with TRBJ2-7; D is undetermined. Germline-derived CDR1 and CDR2 are KGHSH and LQKENI. With 5 bases removed from V and 3 bases from J, the gap between germline ends came to 8 bases. The CDR3 runs 12 residues. CDR3 nucleotides: TGTGCCAGCTCATCAACTTACTACGAGCAGTACTTC. Its protein is CASSSTYYEQYF.